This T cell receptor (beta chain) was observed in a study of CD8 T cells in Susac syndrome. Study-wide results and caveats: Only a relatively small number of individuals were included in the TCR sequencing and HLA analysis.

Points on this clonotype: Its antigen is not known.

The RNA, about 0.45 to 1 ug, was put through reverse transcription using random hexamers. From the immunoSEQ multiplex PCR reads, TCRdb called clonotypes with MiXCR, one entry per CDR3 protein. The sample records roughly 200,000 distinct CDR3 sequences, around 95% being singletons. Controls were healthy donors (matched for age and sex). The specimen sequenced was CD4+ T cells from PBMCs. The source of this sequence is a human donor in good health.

The CDR3 spells CASSGGERGYTF. CDR3 bases: TGTGCCAGCAGTGGGGGAGAAAGAGGCTACACCTTC. The chain is built from TRBV7-2 and TRBJ1-2; D is perhaps TRBD1 (5 bases). The CDR3 spans 12 residues. Germline V gene data show CDR1 as SGHTA and CDR2 as FQGNSA. V lost 6 bases and J lost 8, with 13 bases in between.